These T cell receptor beta chains were read from a single sample in a study of T cells in Graves' hyperthyroidism and ophthalmopathy. A single record per CDR3 protein comes from TCRdb applying MiXCR to the multiplex PCR reads. Among 650,000 to 700,000 distinct CDR3 sequences listed, roughly 17% were seen once. The sample taken for sequencing was blood. All receptors come from a man aged 50-60 years with Graves' hyperthyroidism. The CDR3 runs from the conserved cysteine through the conserved F or W. Fields, in order: CDR3 protein, CDR3 DNA, J gene, V gene, D gene, clone size. D genes are given only for firm matches. Only some rows state a clone size, as once, few, many or a class for expanded clones.

CDR3 protein: CASSLLSSSGYEQYF
CDR3 DNA: TGTGCCAGCAGTTTACTATCTTCTAGCGGCTACGAGCAGTACTTC
J gene: TRBJ2-7
V gene: TRBV28
D gene: TRBD2
clone size: many

CDR3 protein: CAWSVQGAYEQYF
CDR3 DNA: TGTGCCTGGAGTGTACAAGGGGCCTACGAGCAGTACTTC
J gene: TRBJ2-7
V gene: TRBV30
D gene: -
clone size: -

CDR3 protein: CASSYTTGYSPLHF
CDR3 DNA: TGTGCCAGCAGTTACACGACAGGTTATTCACCCCTCCACTTT
J gene: TRBJ1-6
V gene: TRBV6-5
D gene: -
clone size: few

CDR3 protein: CASGLYSGHADTQYF
CDR3 DNA: TGTGCCAGCGGTTTATATAGCGGCCACGCGGATACGCAGTATTTT
J gene: TRBJ2-3
V gene: TRBV12-3/TRBV12-4
D gene: -
clone size: few

CDR3 protein: CAISDPRRGQGGTEAFF
CDR3 DNA: TGTGCCATCAGTGATCCGCGGAGGGGACAGGGTGGCACTGAAGCTTTCTTT
J gene: TRBJ1-1
V gene: TRBV10-3
D gene: TRBD1
clone size: few

CDR3 protein: CASSSASFHEQFF
CDR3 DNA: TGTGCCAGCAGCTCCGCTAGCTTCCATGAGCAGTTCTTC
J gene: TRBJ2-1
V gene: TRBV6-1
D gene: -
clone size: many

CDR3 protein: CASSPPEKNEQFF
CDR3 DNA: TGTGCCAGCTCACCACCAGAAAAAAACGAGCAGTTCTTC
J gene: TRBJ2-1
V gene: TRBV18
D gene: -
clone size: -

CDR3 protein: CASSQGASGIYEQYF
CDR3 DNA: TGCGCCAGCAGCCAGGGGGCTAGCGGGATCTACGAGCAGTACTTC
J gene: TRBJ2-7
V gene: TRBV4-3
D gene: TRBD2
clone size: -

CDR3 protein: CASSVGVAGVEYEQYF
CDR3 DNA: TGTGCCAGCAGCGTGGGGGTAGCGGGAGTGGAATACGAGCAGTACTTC
J gene: TRBJ2-7
V gene: TRBV7-9
D gene: TRBD2
clone size: few

CDR3 protein: CASSIGQLVAQYF
CDR3 DNA: TGTGCCAGCAGCATCGGACAGCTCGTGGCCCAGTACTTC
J gene: TRBJ2-5
V gene: TRBV13
D gene: -
clone size: many

CDR3 protein: CASSEGLGRGGDEQFF
CDR3 DNA: TGTGCCAGCAGTGAAGGTCTGGGGCGGGGCGGAGATGAGCAGTTCTTC
J gene: TRBJ2-1
V gene: TRBV2
D gene: -
clone size: -

CDR3 protein: CASSVSGSDTGELFF
CDR3 DNA: TGTGCCAGCAGCGTAAGCGGGAGTGACACCGGGGAGCTGTTTTTT
J gene: TRBJ2-2
V gene: TRBV9
D gene: TRBD2
clone size: -

CDR3 protein: CSAPHGAGLGGETQYF
CDR3 DNA: TGCAGTGCTCCCCACGGGGCGGGCCTAGGGGGGGAGACCCAGTACTTC
J gene: TRBJ2-5
V gene: TRBV20-1
D gene: -
clone size: few

CDR3 protein: CASSLYPGTQETQYF
CDR3 DNA: TGTGCCAGCAGTCTATACCCCGGGACCCAAGAGACCCAGTACTTC
J gene: TRBJ2-5
V gene: TRBV27
D gene: -
clone size: many